These 28 T cell receptor beta chains were sequenced from one sample in a study of blood T cells in healthy people across ages. Through a sample-barcoded 5' primer and a J-beta primer mix, a second PCR was run for about 6 to 11 cycles. From the 5' RACE reads, TCRdb called clonotypes with MiXCR, one entry per CDR3 protein. The sample has approximately 1,100,000 distinct CDR3 sequences; 40% to 45% are singletons. Sequencing used blood. The receptors originated from a woman aged 60-70 years in good health.

The CDR3 protein is CASSPTGRTDTQYF. The CDR3 nucleotides are TGTGCCAGTAGTCCGACAGGGAGGACAGATACGCAGTATTTT. V is TRBV19 and J is TRBJ2-3, with D possibly being TRBD1 (7 bases). The V end lost 5 bases, the J end lost 3 bases, and 12 bases lay between the germline ends. Germline values: CDR1 LNHDA, CDR2 SQIVND (reference sequence). The CDR3 runs 14 residues.

CDR3: CASSPRGNPYEQYF. Written as DNA, the CDR3 is TGTGCCAGCAGTCCACGGGGCAACCCCTACGAGCAGTACTTC. This chain connects TRBV12-3 or TRBV12-4 to TRBJ2-7, with D perhaps given as TRBD1 or TRBD2 (5 bases each). The CDR3 sequence is 14 residues long. Trimming took 5 bases from V and 2 from J, leaving 13 bases between them.

The J gene is TRBJ2-3, the V gene TRBV7-6; unclear D gene. This CDR3 spans 20 amino acids. Deletions cut 1 base from V and 2 bases from J, with 25 bases between. From germline, CDR1 is SGHVS and CDR2 FNYEAQ. The CDR3 DNA is TGTGCCAGCAGCTTAGGGGGTCAAAGACCTAACTCATTATCCACAGATACGCAGTATTTT. Translated: CASSLGGQRPNSLSTDTQYF.

V gene TRBV27 combines with J gene TRBJ1-6, with D maybe TRBD1 (5 bases). The germline V gene encodes CDR1 MNHEY and CDR2 SMNVEV (reference sequence). Trimming pared 0 bases from V and 7 bases from J, leaving 10 bases between. The CDR3 sequence is 15 residues long. The CDR3 loop is CASSLSVRGNSPLHF. The CDR3 nucleotides read TGTGCCAGCAGTTTATCGGTGCGGGGCAATTCACCCCTCCACTTT.

The chain recombines TRBV7-8 with TRBJ1-1; D gene unclear. Per the germline V gene, CDR1 is SGHVS and CDR2 is FQNEAQ. The germline V and J ends were trimmed by 2 bases and 5 bases, with 6 bases remaining between them. The CDR3 has 12 residues. The DNA of the CDR3 is TGTGCCAGCAGCTTAATAGGTACTGAAGCTTTCTTT. As protein: CASSLIGTEAFF.

This clonotype appeared a few times. The chain carries TRBV29-1 and TRBJ2-5; possible D gene TRBD2, 5 bases. V lost 0 bases and J 0 bases, leaving 11 bases between the germline ends. The germline V gene has CDR1 SQVTM and CDR2 ANQGSEA. The CDR3 spans 15 residues. CDR3 nucleotides: TGCAGCGTTGAAGATTGGAGCGGAAACCAAGAGACCCAGTACTTC. It translates to CSVEDWSGNQETQYF.

A few counts support this clonotype. The chain joins TRBV6-6 to TRBJ2-1; tentatively, D is TRBD2 (5 bases). V lost 8 bases to trimming and J lost 6 bases, with 11 bases between them. The length of the CDR3 is 12 residues. The V gene's germline CDR1 is MNHNY and CDR2 SVGAGI (reference sequence). The CDR3, as DNA: TGTGCCAGCGGCTCCGGAGGCAATGAGCAGTTCTTC. Its protein is CASGSGGNEQFF.

This clonotype was observed a few times. V is TRBV20-1 and J is TRBJ2-7, with D hard to call. There are 14 residues in the CDR3. Germline CDR1 and CDR2: DFQATT and SNEGSKA (reference sequence). Trimming cost V 0 bases and J 10 bases, with 19 bases left between them. In nucleotides, the CDR3 is TGCAGTGCTAGAGATCGCGTCAGCTACTCCGGTCAGTACTTC. Translated: CSARDRVSYSGQYF.

The V call is TRBV29-1, the J call TRBJ1-1; D ambiguous. The length of the CDR3 is 13 residues. Trimming took 3 bases from V and 0 from J, leaving 8 bases between them. The germline gives CDR1 SQVTM, CDR2 ANQGSEA. CDR3 bases: TGCAGCGTTGAGGGGAGCGTGAACACTGAAGCTTTCTTT. It encodes CSVEGSVNTEAFF.

The rearrangement joins TRBV5-1 to TRBJ2-1; D not resolved. The CDR3 is 17 amino acids. The V end lost 0 bases, the J end lost 0 bases, and 13 bases lay between the germline ends. Germline CDR1 reads SGHRS; CDR2 reads YFSETQ. The CDR3 is CASSLGHGFSSYNEQFF. The CDR3 DNA follows: TGCGCCAGCAGCTTGGGCCACGGTTTCAGCTCCTACAATGAGCAGTTCTTC.

The chain is built from TRBV20-1 and TRBJ2-5; 7 bases fit TRBD1. V gave up 5 bases and J gave up 5 bases; unmatched junction bases: 14. The CDR3 is 15 amino acids. Per germline, CDR1 DFQATT and CDR2 SNEGSKA (reference sequence). The CDR3 here is CSASDRARSGETQYF. CDR3 DNA: TGCAGTGCTTCTGACAGGGCGAGGTCGGGGGAGACCCAGTACTTC.

The table lists this clonotype with a few counts. The gene calls are TRBV9 and TRBJ2-3; D may be TRBD2 (7 bases). This CDR3 is 15 amino acids long. V was shortened by 1 base and J by 6 bases, with 15 bases between the two germline ends. Germline V gene sequence: CDR1 SGDLS, CDR2 YYNGEE. CDR3 in amino acids: CASSVIGGRLDTQYF. In DNA form, the CDR3 reads TGTGCCAGCAGCGTAATCGGGGGGCGCTTGGATACGCAGTATTTT. Variable domain in full (rest from reference TRBV9 and TRBJ2-3): DSGVTQTPKHLITATGQRVTLRCSPRSGDLSVYWYQQSLDQGLQFLIQYYNGEERAKGNILERFSAQQFPDLHSELNLSSLELGDSALYFCASSVIGGRLDTQYFGPGTRLTVL.

This clonotype was counted between two and nine times. The rearrangement links TRBV24-1 to TRBJ2-2; D is perhaps TRBD2 (5 bases). This CDR3 has 16 residues. The V end was cut by 7 bases, the J end by 1 base, with 15 bases between. Germline V CDR1 and CDR2: KGHDR, SFDVKD. The chain's CDR3 is CATRSADGRNTGELFF. CDR3 in DNA: TGTGCCACCAGATCAGCAGATGGGAGGAACACCGGGGAGCTGTTTTTT.

This chain joins TRBV4-2 and TRBJ2-1; perhaps TRBD1 as D (6 bases). V was trimmed by 2 bases and J by 13 bases, leaving 18 bases between them. Germline assignment: CDR1 LGHNA and CDR2 YNFKEQ. This CDR3 is built from 14 residues. CDR3 amino acids: CASSQPLGTPLQFF. The CDR3 DNA sequence: TGTGCCAGCAGCCAACCCCTCGGGACACCTCTCCAGTTCTTC.

This clonotype was recorded a few times. The CDR3 DNA is TGTGCCAGCAGCAACTTCTGTGGCCTCGGCAGGGTCTATGCGGAGACCCAGTACTTC. Its translation is CASSNFCGLGRVYAETQYF. This chain joins TRBV21-1 and TRBJ2-5; TRBD2, the D gene given by the table, was not confirmed from the DNA. TRBV21-1 is reported as a pseudogene. The CDR3 is 19 amino acids.

This clonotype has just a few counts. V is TRBV6-1 and J is TRBJ2-7; no definite D call. Germline V CDR1 and CDR2: MNHNS, SASEGT. V dropped 1 base and J dropped 3 bases, with 10 bases sitting between them. The CDR3 is 14 residues long. Here the CDR3 DNA reads TGTGCCAGCAGTGAAGTTGGCGCGTACTACGAGCAGTACTTC. Its protein is CASSEVGAYYEQYF.

This chain links TRBV4-1 with TRBJ1-1; D is ambiguous. CDR1 and CDR2 (germline): MGHRA, YSYEKL. The germline V and J ends were trimmed by 0 bases and 6 bases, with 17 bases remaining between them. This CDR3 region has 16 residues. The CDR3 loop reads CASSQDRTGLRPEAFF. CDR3 sequence (DNA): TGCGCCAGCAGCCAAGATCGCACGGGCCTCCGGCCTGAAGCTTTCTTT.

This rearrangement joins TRBV11-2 to TRBJ2-3, with D possibly matching TRBD2 (6 bases). The CDR3 contains 14 residues. Germline V gene sequence: CDR1 SGHAT, CDR2 FQNNGV. The ends were cut back, 11 bases at V and 5 bases at J, with 20 bases in the middle. The CDR3 coding sequence is TGTGCCTGCTCCTACGGGAGTAGTCAAGATACGCAGTATTTT. The encoded protein is CACSYGSSQDTQYF.

The sample holds one count of this clonotype. V and J are TRBV3-1 and TRBJ2-4; 14 positions agree with TRBD2. The J call may be faulty, since TRBJ2-5 better matches the DNA end. The CDR3 sequence is 18 residues long. The germline CDR1 and CDR2 sequences are LGHDT and YNNKEL (reference sequence). DNA for the CDR3: TGTGCCAGCAGCCAAGAATTGGGACTAGCGGGAGAGGGAGAGACCCAGTACTTC. Protein: CASSQELGLAGEGETQYF.

This chain joins TRBV6-2 or TRBV6-3 and TRBJ2-7, with D possibly being TRBD1 (6 bases). In germline, CDR1 is MNHEY, CDR2 SVGEGT. This CDR3 has 15 residues. Deletions cut 4 bases from V and 7 bases from J, with 20 bases between. The CDR3 DNA reads TGTGCCAGCAGTTTCCCCGGGACAAACTCGGGGGAGCAGTACTTC. It yields the protein CASSFPGTNSGEQYF.

This clonotype was seen a few times. This rearrangement joins TRBV5-1 to TRBJ2-5; 15 nucleotides match TRBD2. CDR3 length equals 17 residues. Germline lookup yields CDR1 SGHRS and CDR2 YFSETQ. J was trimmed by 2 bases and V by 4 bases; bases with no gene match: 6. DNA for the CDR3: TGCGCCAGCAGCGTCGGGACTAGCGGGGGGATTCAAGAGACCCAGTACTTC. Its protein product is CASSVGTSGGIQETQYF.

This clonotype has just a few counts. The chain joins TRBV6-6 to TRBJ2-1; no firm D call. Trimming shortened V by 5 bases and J by 5 bases, and 7 bases separated the two germline ends. The CDR3 covers 12 residues. In germline, CDR1 is MNHNY, CDR2 SVGAGI (reference sequence). The CDR3 loop reads CASSPVNNEQFF. CDR3 nucleotide sequence: TGTGCCAGCAGTCCTGTCAACAATGAGCAGTTCTTC.

This clonotype was detected a few times. The genes are TRBV7-9 and TRBJ2-7; TRBD1 aligns across 10 bases. J was trimmed by 2 bases and V by 8 bases; bases with no gene match: 6. CDR1 SEHNR and CDR2 FQNEAQ come from the germline V gene (reference sequence). This CDR3 contains 14 residues. In nucleotides, the CDR3 is TGTGCCAGCGGAACCGGGACAGGGGCCTACGAGCAGTACTTC. The encoded protein is CASGTGTGAYEQYF.

This clonotype showed up just a few times. This chain joins TRBV10-2 and TRBJ2-7; 11 bases match TRBD1. The length of the CDR3 is 14 residues. The germline V gene has CDR1 WSHSY and CDR2 SAAADI. The J segment lost 5 bases and the V segment lost 5 bases, leaving 5 bases of the junction unmatched. The DNA for the CDR3 is TGCGCCAGCAGTCACGGACAGGGGGCCCACGAGCAGTACTTC. Encoded protein: CASSHGQGAHEQYF.

This clonotype was counted at least ten times. This sequence joins TRBV7-2 and TRBJ2-1; the match to TRBD2 covers 8 bases. The J segment lost 11 bases and the V segment lost 4 bases, leaving 4 bases of the junction unmatched. The CDR3 is 12 residues long. Germline V CDR1 and CDR2: SGHTA, FQGNSA. The CDR3 DNA follows: TGTGCCAGCAGCTCACCTAGCGGGCAGCAGTTCTTC. Translated: CASSSPSGQQFF.

This clonotype occurred once. The rearrangement uses TRBV18 and TRBJ2-1, with unresolved D. The CDR3 contains 14 residues. Germline CDR1 KGHSH, CDR2 LQKENI. V was clipped by 1 base and J by 6 bases, with 10 bases between them. The CDR3 here is CASSPRAGLNEQFF. The DNA for the CDR3 is TGTGCCAGCTCACCACGGGCTGGGCTCAATGAGCAGTTCTTC.

This clonotype appeared a single time. The chain couples TRBV6-5 to TRBJ2-1; no clear D gene. Germline CDR1 reads MNHEY; CDR2 reads SVGAGI. The ends were cut back, 2 bases at V and 5 bases at J, with 7 bases in the middle. This CDR3 has 13 amino acids. The CDR3 DNA reads as TGTGCCAGCAGTTACGGTGGAAACAATGAGCAGTTCTTC. Protein: CASSYGGNNEQFF.

CDR3 residues: CASSKTGETNEKLFF. The CDR3, as DNA: TGTGCCAGCAGCAAGACAGGGGAAACTAATGAAAAACTGTTTTTT. The rearrangement links TRBV21-1 to TRBJ1-4; TRBD1, the table's D call, lacks a check against the DNA. TRBV21-1 is labeled a pseudogene. The CDR3 length is 15 residues.